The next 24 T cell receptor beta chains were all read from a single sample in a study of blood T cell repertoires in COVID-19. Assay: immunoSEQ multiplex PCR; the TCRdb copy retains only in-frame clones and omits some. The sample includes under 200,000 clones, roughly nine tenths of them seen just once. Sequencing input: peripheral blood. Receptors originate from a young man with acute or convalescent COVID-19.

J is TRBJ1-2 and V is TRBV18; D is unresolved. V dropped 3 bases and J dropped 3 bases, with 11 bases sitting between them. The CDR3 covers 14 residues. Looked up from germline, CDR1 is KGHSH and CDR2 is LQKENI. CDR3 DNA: TGTGCCAGCTCACCTTTTTTGTCTGACTATGGCTACACCTTC. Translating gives CASSPFLSDYGYTF.

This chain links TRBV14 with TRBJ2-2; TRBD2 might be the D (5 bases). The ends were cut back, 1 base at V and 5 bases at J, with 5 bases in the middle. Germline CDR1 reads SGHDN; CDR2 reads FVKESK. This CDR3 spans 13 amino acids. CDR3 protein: CASSQGGTGELFF. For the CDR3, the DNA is TGTGCCAGCAGCCAAGGAGGGACCGGGGAGCTGTTTTTT.

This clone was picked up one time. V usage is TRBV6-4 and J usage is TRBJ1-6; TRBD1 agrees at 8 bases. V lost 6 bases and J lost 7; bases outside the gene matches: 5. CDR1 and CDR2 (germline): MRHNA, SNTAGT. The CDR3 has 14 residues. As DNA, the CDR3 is TGTGCCAGCAGCCTGACAGGGGAAAATTCACCCCTCCACTTT. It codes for CASSLTGENSPLHF.

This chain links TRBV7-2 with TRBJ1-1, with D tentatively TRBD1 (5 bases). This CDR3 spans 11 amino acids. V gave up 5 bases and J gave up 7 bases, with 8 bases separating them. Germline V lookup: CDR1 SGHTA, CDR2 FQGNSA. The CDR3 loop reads CASSPGYEAFF. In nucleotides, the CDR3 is TGTGCCAGCAGCCCAGGGTATGAAGCTTTCTTT.

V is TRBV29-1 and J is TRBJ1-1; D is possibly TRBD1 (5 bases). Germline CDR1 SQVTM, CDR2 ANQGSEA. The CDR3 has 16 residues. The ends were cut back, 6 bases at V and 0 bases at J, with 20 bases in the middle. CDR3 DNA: TGCAGCGTCGCTAATACGTGGGGACTTCTGAACACTGAAGCTTTCTTT. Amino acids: CSVANTWGLLNTEAFF.

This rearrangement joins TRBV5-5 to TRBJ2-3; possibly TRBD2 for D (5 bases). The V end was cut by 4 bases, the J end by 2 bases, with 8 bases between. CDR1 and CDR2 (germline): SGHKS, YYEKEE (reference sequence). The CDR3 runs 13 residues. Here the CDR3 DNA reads TGTGCCAGCAGCAGAGGACTCACAGATACGCAGTATTTT. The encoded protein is CASSRGLTDTQYF.

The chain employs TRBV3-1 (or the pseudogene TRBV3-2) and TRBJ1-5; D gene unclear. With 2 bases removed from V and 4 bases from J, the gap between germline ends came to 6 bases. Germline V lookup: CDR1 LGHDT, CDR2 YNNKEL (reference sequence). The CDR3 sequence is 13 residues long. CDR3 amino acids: CASSQYKNQPQHF. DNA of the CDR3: TGTGCCAGCAGCCAATACAAAAATCAGCCCCAGCATTTT.

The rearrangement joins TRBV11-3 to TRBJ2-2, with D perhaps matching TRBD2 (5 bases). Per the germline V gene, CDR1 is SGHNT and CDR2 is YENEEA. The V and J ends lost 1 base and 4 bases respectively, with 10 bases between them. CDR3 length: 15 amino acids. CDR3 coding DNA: TGTGCCAGCAGCTTAGCCGGACTCCCCACCGGGGAGCTGTTTTTT. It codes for CASSLAGLPTGELFF.

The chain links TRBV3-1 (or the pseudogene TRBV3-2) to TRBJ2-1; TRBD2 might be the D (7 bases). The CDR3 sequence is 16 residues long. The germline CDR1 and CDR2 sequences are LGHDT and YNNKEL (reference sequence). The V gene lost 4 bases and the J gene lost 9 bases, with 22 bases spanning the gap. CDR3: CASSPKGGGFSPEQFF. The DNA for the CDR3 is TGTGCCAGCAGCCCCAAGGGGGGGGGCTTCAGTCCTGAGCAGTTCTTC.

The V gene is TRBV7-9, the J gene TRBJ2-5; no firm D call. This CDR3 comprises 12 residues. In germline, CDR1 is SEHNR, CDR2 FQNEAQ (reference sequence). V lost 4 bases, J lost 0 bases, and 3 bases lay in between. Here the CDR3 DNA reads TGTGCCAGCAGCTCCGACCAAGAGACCCAGTACTTC. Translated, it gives CASSSDQETQYF.

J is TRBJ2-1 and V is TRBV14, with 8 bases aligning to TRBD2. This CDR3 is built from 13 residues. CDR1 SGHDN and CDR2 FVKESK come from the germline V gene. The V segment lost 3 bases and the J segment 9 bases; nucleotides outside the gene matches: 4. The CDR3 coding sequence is TGTGCCAGCAGCCAGGGACTAGTTTTTGAGCAGTTCTTC. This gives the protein CASSQGLVFEQFF.

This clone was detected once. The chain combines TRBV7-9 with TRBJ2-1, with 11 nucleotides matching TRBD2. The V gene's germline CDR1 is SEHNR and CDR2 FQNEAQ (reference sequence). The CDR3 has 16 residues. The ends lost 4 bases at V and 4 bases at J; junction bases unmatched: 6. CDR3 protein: CASSSPSGGQYNEQFF. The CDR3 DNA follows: TGTGCCAGCAGCTCACCTAGCGGGGGGCAGTACAATGAGCAGTTCTTC.

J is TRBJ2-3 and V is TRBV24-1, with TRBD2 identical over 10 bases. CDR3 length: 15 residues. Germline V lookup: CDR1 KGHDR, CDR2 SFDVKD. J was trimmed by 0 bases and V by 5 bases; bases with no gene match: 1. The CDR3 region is CATSVAGGSTDTQYF. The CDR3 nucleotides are TGTGCCACCAGTGTAGCGGGGGGAAGCACAGATACGCAGTATTTT.

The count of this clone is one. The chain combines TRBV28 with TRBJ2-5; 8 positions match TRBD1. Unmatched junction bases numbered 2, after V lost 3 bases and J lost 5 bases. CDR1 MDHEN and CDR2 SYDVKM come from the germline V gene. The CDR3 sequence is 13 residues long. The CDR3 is CASSFRGRETQYF. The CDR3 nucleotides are TGTGCCAGCAGTTTCAGGGGGCGGGAGACCCAGTACTTC. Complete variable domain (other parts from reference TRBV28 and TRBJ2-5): DVKVTQSSRYLVKRTGEKVFLECVQDMDHENMFWYRQDPGLGLRLIYFSYDVKMKEKGDIPEGYSVSREKKERFSLILESASTNQTSMYLCASSFRGRETQYFGPGTRLLVL.

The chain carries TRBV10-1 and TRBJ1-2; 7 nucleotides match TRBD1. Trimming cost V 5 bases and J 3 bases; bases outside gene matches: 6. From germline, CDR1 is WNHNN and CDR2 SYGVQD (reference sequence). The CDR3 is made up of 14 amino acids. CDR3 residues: CASSPSTGHYGYTF. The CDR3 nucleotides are TGCGCCAGCAGTCCCTCGACAGGGCACTATGGCTACACCTTC.

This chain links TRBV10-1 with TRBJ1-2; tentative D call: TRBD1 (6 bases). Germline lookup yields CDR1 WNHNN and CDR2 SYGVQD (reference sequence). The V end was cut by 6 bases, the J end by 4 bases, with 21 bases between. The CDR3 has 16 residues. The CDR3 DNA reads TGCGCCAGCAGCGAGAACAGGGACGGGCGGCCCTATGGCTACACCTTC. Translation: CASSENRDGRPYGYTF.

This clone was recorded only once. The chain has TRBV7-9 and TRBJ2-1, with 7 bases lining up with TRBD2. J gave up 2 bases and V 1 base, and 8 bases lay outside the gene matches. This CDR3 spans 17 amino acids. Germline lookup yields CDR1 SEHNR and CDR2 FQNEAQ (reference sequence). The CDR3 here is CASSLVPGRGTYNEQFF. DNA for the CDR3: TGTGCCAGCAGCTTAGTCCCAGGGAGGGGAACCTACAATGAGCAGTTCTTC.

The CDR3 nucleotides are TGTGCCAGCTCACCACCAGGCAGGGACAATGAGCAGTTCTTC. Residues: CASSPPGRDNEQFF. This chain links TRBV18 with TRBJ2-1, with D maybe TRBD1 (5 bases). This CDR3 contains 14 residues. V lost 0 bases and J 5 bases, leaving 8 bases between the germline ends. Germline lookup yields CDR1 KGHSH and CDR2 LQKENI.

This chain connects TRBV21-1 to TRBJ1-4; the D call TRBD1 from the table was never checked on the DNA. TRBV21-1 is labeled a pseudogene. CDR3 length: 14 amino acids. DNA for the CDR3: TGTGCCAGCAGACCGGACAGGGCCACTAAAAAACTGTTTTTT. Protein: CASRPDRATKKLFF.

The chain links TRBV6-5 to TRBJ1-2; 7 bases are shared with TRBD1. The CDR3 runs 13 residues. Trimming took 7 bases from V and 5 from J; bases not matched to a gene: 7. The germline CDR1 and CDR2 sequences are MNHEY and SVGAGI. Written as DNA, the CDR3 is TGTGCCAGCAACCGAGGGGGCCCTTATGGCTACACCTTC. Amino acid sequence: CASNRGGPYGYTF.

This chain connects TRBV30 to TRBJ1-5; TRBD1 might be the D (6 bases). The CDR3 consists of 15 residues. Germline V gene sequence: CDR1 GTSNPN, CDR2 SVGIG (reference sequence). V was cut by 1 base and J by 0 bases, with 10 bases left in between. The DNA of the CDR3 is TGTGCCTGGAGTGAGGACAGCCATAGCAATCAGCCCCAGCATTTT. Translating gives CAWSEDSHSNQPQHF.

CDR3 DNA sequence: TGCGCCAGCAGCGGTCTCGGGGGGCAGCCCCAGCATTTT. Its translation: CASSGLGGQPQHF. The rearrangement joins TRBV10-2 to TRBJ1-5, with D tentatively TRBD1 (5 bases). V was pared by 6 bases and J by 7 bases, with 13 bases between. CDR3 length: 13 residues. Germline assignment: CDR1 WSHSY and CDR2 SAAADI.

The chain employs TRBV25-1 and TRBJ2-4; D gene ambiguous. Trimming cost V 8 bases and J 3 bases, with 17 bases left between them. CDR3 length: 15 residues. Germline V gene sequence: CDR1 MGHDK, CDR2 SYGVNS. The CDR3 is CASAPQQVGKNIQYF. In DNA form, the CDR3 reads TGTGCCAGCGCACCCCAGCAGGTTGGCAAAAACATTCAGTACTTC.

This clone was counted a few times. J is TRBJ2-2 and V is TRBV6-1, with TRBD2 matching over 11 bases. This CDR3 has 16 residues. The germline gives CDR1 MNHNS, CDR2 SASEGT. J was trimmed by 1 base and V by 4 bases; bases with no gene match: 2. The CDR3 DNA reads TGTGCCAGCAGTGTGGGACTAGCGGTGAACACCGGGGAGCTGTTTTTT. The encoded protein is CASSVGLAVNTGELFF.